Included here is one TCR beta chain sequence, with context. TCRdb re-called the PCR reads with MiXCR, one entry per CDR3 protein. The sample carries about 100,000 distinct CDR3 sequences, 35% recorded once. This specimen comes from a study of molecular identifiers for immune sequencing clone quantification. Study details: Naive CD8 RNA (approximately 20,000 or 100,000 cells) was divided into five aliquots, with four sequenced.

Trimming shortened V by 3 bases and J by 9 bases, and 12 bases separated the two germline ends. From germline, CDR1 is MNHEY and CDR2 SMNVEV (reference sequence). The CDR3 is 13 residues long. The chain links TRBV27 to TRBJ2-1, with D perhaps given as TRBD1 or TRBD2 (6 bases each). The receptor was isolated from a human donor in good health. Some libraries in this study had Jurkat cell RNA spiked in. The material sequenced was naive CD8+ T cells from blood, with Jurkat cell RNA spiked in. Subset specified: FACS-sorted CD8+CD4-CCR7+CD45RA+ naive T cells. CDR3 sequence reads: CASSFWGAGEQFF. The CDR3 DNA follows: TGTGCCAGCAGTTTCTGGGGGGCAGGTGAGCAGTTCTTC.